This T cell receptor beta chain comes out of a study of blood T cell repertoires in COVID-19. At the level of the study: Sample material is recorded as cDNA or gDNA derived from T cells, B-cell-depleted T cells, or PBMCs.

Assay used: immunoSEQ multiplex PCR; TCRdb lists only in-frame clones, some missing. The table has approximately 260,000 clones, about nine tenths seen once. The CDR3 contains 13 residues. CDR1 and CDR2 from the germline V gene are MNHEY and SVGAGI. V lost 5 bases, J lost 4 bases, and 12 bases lay in between. The sequenced material came from PBMCs or T cells enriched from blood (not recorded which). The source of this sequence is a woman in her 40s with acute COVID-19. The chain joins TRBV6-5 to TRBJ2-7; possibly TRBD2 for D (6 bases). Here the CDR3 reads CASSIADEYEQYF. The CDR3, as DNA: TGTGCCAGCAGTATAGCGGACGAGTACGAGCAGTACTTC.